This TCR beta chain was obtained from a study of CXCR3-negative and CXCR3-positive naive CD8 T cells. Study-wide findings and caveats: CXCR3-positive naive cells carried more hydrophobic TRB CDR3s than CXCR3-negative naive cells did.

Details on this clonotype: Antigen unknown.

5' RACE with UMI labels generated the TRB cDNA libraries. From the 5' RACE reads, TCRdb lists one entry per CDR3 protein and no DNA. The repertoire table contains around 88,000 distinct CDR3 sequences. Triplicate sorts, 300,000 or so cells apiece, were made for each CD8+ T cell subset. A CD45RO-CCR7+CD27+CD95- phenotype identified naive CD8+ T cells. Looked up from germline, CDR1 is LNHNV and CDR2 is YYDKDF (reference sequence). The CDR3 is 15 amino acids. The sample comprised naive CXCR3+ CD8+ T cells from blood. The sample's subset: CD45RO-CCR7+CD27+CD95- naive CD8+ T cells expressing CXCR3 (TNR3+). V usage is TRBV15 and J usage is TRBJ1-4; TCRdb reports TRBD1, a call that lacks DNA to check it against. The receptor's source is a human donor in good health. Some clones in this sample may be carry-over from other donors' samples. The CDR3 loop reads CATSSPTGQNEKLFF.